These T cell receptor beta chains were read from a single sample in a study of regulatory T cells in long-lasting Graves disease. One entry per CDR3 protein results from TCRdb running MiXCR on the multiplex PCR reads. The sample yields under 450,000 distinct CDR3 sequences, roughly 23% seen once. The sequences come from peripheral blood mononuclear cells (PBMCs), collected when the disease was refractory, from a patient treated with antithyroid drugs. The receptors derive from a woman aged 40-49 years with Graves disease. Both conserved end residues are part of each CDR3. Each record gives: J gene, D gene, V gene, clone size, CDR3 protein, CDR3 DNA. D genes are given only for firm matches. For some rows the clone size is stated as once, few or many, or as a class when expanded; others skip it.

j_gene: TRBJ2-1; d_gene: .; v_gene: TRBV27; abundance: .; CDR3aa: CASSFFPYTGEQFF; CDR3nt: TGTGCCAGCAGTTTTTTCCCGTATACGGGTGAGCAGTTCTTC
j_gene: TRBJ2-7; d_gene: .; v_gene: TRBV14; abundance: .; CDR3aa: CAGSQDPLEQYF; CDR3nt: TGTGCCGGCAGCCAAGACCCCCTCGAGCAGTACTTC
j_gene: TRBJ1-4; d_gene: .; v_gene: TRBV28; abundance: many; CDR3aa: CASSLLPPGEKLFF; CDR3nt: TGTGCCAGCAGTTTATTACCCCCTGGTGAAAAACTGTTTTTT
j_gene: TRBJ1-2; d_gene: .; v_gene: TRBV20-1; abundance: many; CDR3aa: CSASRGANYGYTF; CDR3nt: TGCAGTGCTAGTCGGGGGGCCAACTATGGCTACACCTTC
j_gene: TRBJ1-6; d_gene: .; v_gene: TRBV28; abundance: .; CDR3aa: CASRYDNPYNSPLHF; CDR3nt: TGTGCCAGCAGATATGACAATCCCTATAATTCACCCCTCCACTTT
j_gene: TRBJ2-1; d_gene: TRBD2; v_gene: TRBV20-1; abundance: few; CDR3aa: CSARERTSENNEQFF; CDR3nt: TGCAGTGCTAGAGAACGTACTAGCGAAAACAATGAGCAGTTCTTC
j_gene: TRBJ1-3; d_gene: TRBD1; v_gene: TRBV20-1; abundance: .; CDR3aa: CSASKGAAGNTIYF; CDR3nt: TGCAGTGCCAGTAAGGGGGCTGCTGGAAACACCATATATTTT
j_gene: TRBJ2-2; d_gene: TRBD2; v_gene: TRBV20-1; abundance: .; CDR3aa: CSAERLAAYTGELFF; CDR3nt: TGCAGTGCAGAGCGACTAGCGGCATACACCGGGGAGCTGTTTTTT
j_gene: TRBJ1-1; d_gene: .; v_gene: TRBV28; abundance: many; CDR3aa: CASTPDRSYTEAFF; CDR3nt: TGTGCCAGCACCCCGGACAGATCGTACACTGAAGCTTTCTTT
j_gene: TRBJ1-2; d_gene: TRBD1; v_gene: TRBV28; abundance: many; CDR3aa: CASSLQDRGGYTF; CDR3nt: TGTGCCAGCAGTTTACAAGACAGGGGTGGCTACACCTTC
j_gene: TRBJ1-1; d_gene: TRBD1; v_gene: TRBV28; abundance: many; CDR3aa: CASTLQGAHTEAFF; CDR3nt: TGTGCCAGCACTCTGCAGGGGGCCCACACTGAAGCTTTCTTT
j_gene: TRBJ2-7; d_gene: TRBD2; v_gene: TRBV27; abundance: many; CDR3aa: CASSLSGRALGFEQYF; CDR3nt: TGTGCCAGCAGTCTTAGCGGGAGGGCTCTCGGTTTCGAGCAGTACTTC
j_gene: TRBJ2-2; d_gene: TRBD2; v_gene: TRBV29-1; abundance: few; CDR3aa: CSVGASGRGITGELFF; CDR3nt: TGCAGCGTTGGGGCTAGCGGGAGGGGGATCACCGGGGAGCTGTTTTTT
j_gene: TRBJ2-5; d_gene: .; v_gene: TRBV19; abundance: few; CDR3aa: CASIGGTYQETQYF; CDR3nt: TGTGCCAGTATTGGCGGGACGTACCAAGAGACCCAGTACTTC
j_gene: TRBJ1-1; d_gene: TRBD1; v_gene: TRBV20-1; abundance: many; CDR3aa: CSANDRGKVNTEAFF; CDR3nt: TGCAGTGCTAACGACAGGGGGAAGGTGAACACTGAAGCTTTCTTT
j_gene: TRBJ2-5; d_gene: .; v_gene: TRBV6-1; abundance: many; CDR3aa: CASTPPGGQETQYF; CDR3nt: TGTGCCAGCACCCCCCCAGGGGGGCAAGAGACCCAGTACTTC
j_gene: TRBJ2-1; d_gene: .; v_gene: TRBV5-1; abundance: .; CDR3aa: CASSLAPEPYNEQFF; CDR3nt: TGCGCCAGCAGCTTGGCCCCCGAGCCCTACAATGAGCAGTTCTTC
j_gene: TRBJ1-1; d_gene: TRBD1; v_gene: TRBV19; abundance: few; CDR3aa: CASSNGQGNTEAFF; CDR3nt: TGTGCCAGTAGCAATGGACAGGGTAACACTGAAGCTTTCTTT
j_gene: TRBJ2-7; d_gene: .; v_gene: TRBV7-8; abundance: .; CDR3aa: CASSLSRINYEQYF; CDR3nt: TGTGCCAGCAGCTTATCTCGGATAAACTACGAGCAGTACTTC
j_gene: TRBJ1-4; d_gene: .; v_gene: TRBV6-5; abundance: .; CDR3aa: CASSYSRQSTGSNEKLFF; CDR3nt: TGTGCCAGCAGTTACAGCAGACAGTCCACCGGTTCTAATGAAAAACTGTTTTTT
j_gene: TRBJ1-5; d_gene: .; v_gene: TRBV2; abundance: many; CDR3aa: CASSRFTGNQPQHF; CDR3nt: TGTGCCAGCAGTCGTTTCACGGGGAATCAGCCCCAGCATTTT
j_gene: TRBJ2-2; d_gene: .; v_gene: TRBV7-3; abundance: many; CDR3aa: CASSSQRTGELFF; CDR3nt: TGTGCCAGCAGCTCCCAGCGGACCGGGGAGCTGTTTTTT
j_gene: TRBJ2-2; d_gene: .; v_gene: TRBV28; abundance: .; CDR3aa: CASSPWKYTGELFF; CDR3nt: TGTGCCAGCAGCCCCTGGAAGTACACCGGGGAGCTGTTTTTT
j_gene: TRBJ1-1; d_gene: TRBD1; v_gene: TRBV28; abundance: many; CDR3aa: CASTRTGGQNTEAFF; CDR3nt: TGTGCCAGCACCCGGACAGGGGGCCAAAACACTGAAGCTTTCTTT
j_gene: TRBJ2-7; d_gene: TRBD1; v_gene: TRBV6-5; abundance: many; CDR3aa: CASSYDRGSHEQYF; CDR3nt: TGTGCCAGCAGTTATGACAGGGGGTCCCACGAGCAGTACTTC
j_gene: TRBJ1-1; d_gene: .; v_gene: TRBV7-3; abundance: many; CDR3aa: CASSPTGLDTEAFF; CDR3nt: TGTGCCAGCAGCCCAACCGGACTGGACACTGAAGCTTTCTTT
j_gene: TRBJ2-6; d_gene: TRBD1; v_gene: TRBV28; abundance: many; CDR3aa: CASREDRSSSGANVLTF; CDR3nt: TGTGCCAGCAGGGAGGACAGGTCGAGCTCTGGGGCCAACGTCCTGACTTTC
j_gene: TRBJ1-1; d_gene: .; v_gene: TRBV24-1; abundance: few; CDR3aa: CATSGKGVHTEAFF; CDR3nt: TGTGCCACCAGTGGAAAAGGGGTGCACACTGAAGCTTTCTTT
j_gene: TRBJ2-7; d_gene: TRBD2; v_gene: TRBV15; abundance: few; CDR3aa: CATSRMGLAGGGDEQYF; CDR3nt: TGTGCCACCAGCAGGATGGGACTAGCGGGGGGGGGGGACGAGCAGTACTTC
j_gene: TRBJ1-1; d_gene: .; v_gene: TRBV10-1; abundance: many; CDR3aa: CASSSSFYTEAFF; CDR3nt: TGCGCCAGCAGTAGTTCTTTCTACACTGAAGCTTTCTTT
j_gene: TRBJ2-5; d_gene: .; v_gene: TRBV28; abundance: .; CDR3aa: CATDVAQYF; CDR3nt: TGTGCCACTGATGTGGCCCAGTACTTC
j_gene: TRBJ1-1; d_gene: .; v_gene: TRBV5-1; abundance: few; CDR3aa: CASSLMGIRAEAFF; CDR3nt: TGCGCCAGCAGCTTGATGGGGATTCGGGCTGAAGCTTTCTTT
j_gene: TRBJ1-4; d_gene: .; v_gene: TRBV6-2/TRBV6-3; abundance: .; CDR3aa: CASSYGRQPIPPNEKLFF; CDR3nt: TGTGCCAGCAGTTACGGTCGGCAGCCAATACCTCCTAATGAAAAACTGTTTTTT
j_gene: TRBJ1-1; d_gene: TRBD1; v_gene: TRBV5-1; abundance: .; CDR3aa: CASSYDLSRTGLRSWDTEAFF; CDR3nt: TGCGCCAGCAGCTACGACCTTTCTAGGACAGGGCTCCGTTCCTGGGACACTGAAGCTTTCTTT
j_gene: TRBJ1-4; d_gene: .; v_gene: TRBV5-1; abundance: .; CDR3aa: CVSSLEFQGNEKLFF; CDR3nt: TGCGTCAGCAGCTTGGAATTCCAGGGGAATGAAAAACTGTTTTTT
j_gene: TRBJ2-1; d_gene: TRBD1; v_gene: TRBV13; abundance: .; CDR3aa: CASSLMGTGDTNEQFF; CDR3nt: TGTGCCAGCAGCTTAATGGGGACAGGGGACACCAATGAGCAGTTCTTC
j_gene: TRBJ2-6; d_gene: .; v_gene: TRBV5-1; abundance: .; CDR3aa: CASSLLFGVPSGANVLTF; CDR3nt: TGCGCCAGCAGCTTATTGTTCGGGGTGCCCTCTGGGGCCAACGTCCTGACTTTC
j_gene: TRBJ2-3; d_gene: .; v_gene: TRBV5-1; abundance: .; CDR3aa: CASSWGDTQYF; CDR3nt: TGCGCCAGCAGCTGGGGAGATACGCAGTATTTT
j_gene: TRBJ1-4; d_gene: .; v_gene: TRBV6-1; abundance: .; CDR3aa: CASSEAHRVGEKLFF; CDR3nt: TGTGCCAGCAGTGAAGCGCACAGGGTGGGTGAAAAACTGTTTTTT
j_gene: TRBJ2-7; d_gene: .; v_gene: TRBV7-9; abundance: .; CDR3aa: CASSLYISTGKGTYEQYF; CDR3nt: TGTGCCAGCAGCTTATATATAAGTACAGGGAAGGGGACCTACGAGCAGTACTTC
j_gene: TRBJ2-2; d_gene: .; v_gene: TRBV28; abundance: many; CDR3aa: CASSLMGSSTGELFF; CDR3nt: TGTGCCAGCAGTTTAATGGGATCTAGCACCGGGGAGCTGTTTTTT